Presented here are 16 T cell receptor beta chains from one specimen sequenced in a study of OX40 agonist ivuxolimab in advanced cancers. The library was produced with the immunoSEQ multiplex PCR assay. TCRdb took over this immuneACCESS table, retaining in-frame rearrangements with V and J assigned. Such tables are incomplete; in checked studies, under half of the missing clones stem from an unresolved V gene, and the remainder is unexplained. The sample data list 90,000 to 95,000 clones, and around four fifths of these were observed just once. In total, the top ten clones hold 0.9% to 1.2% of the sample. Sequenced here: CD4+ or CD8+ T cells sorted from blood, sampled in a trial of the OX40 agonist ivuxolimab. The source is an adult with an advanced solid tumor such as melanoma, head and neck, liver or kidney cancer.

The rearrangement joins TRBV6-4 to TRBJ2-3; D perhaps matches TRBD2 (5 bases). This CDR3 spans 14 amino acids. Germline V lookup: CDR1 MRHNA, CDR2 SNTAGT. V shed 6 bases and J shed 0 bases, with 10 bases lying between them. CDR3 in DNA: TGTGCCAGCAGCACGGACTCTAGCACAGATACGCAGTATTTT. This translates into CASSTDSSTDTQYF.

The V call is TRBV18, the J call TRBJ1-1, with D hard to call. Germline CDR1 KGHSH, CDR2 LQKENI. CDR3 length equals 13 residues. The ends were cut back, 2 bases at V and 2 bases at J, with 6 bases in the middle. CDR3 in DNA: TGTGCCAGCTCACCAGACGTCAACACTGAAGCTTTCTTT. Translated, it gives CASSPDVNTEAFF.

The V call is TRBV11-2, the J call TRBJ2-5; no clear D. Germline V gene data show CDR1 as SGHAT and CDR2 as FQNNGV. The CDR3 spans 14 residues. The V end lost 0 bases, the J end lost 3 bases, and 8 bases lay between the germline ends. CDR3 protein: CASSLDFAEETQYF. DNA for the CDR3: TGTGCCAGCAGCTTAGATTTCGCTGAAGAGACCCAGTACTTC.

The CDR3 DNA reads as TGTGCCAGCTCACCTGGCGGGGGGACAGATACGCAGTATTTT. This translates into CASSPGGGTDTQYF. The chain recombines TRBV18 with TRBJ2-3, with 8 bases that match TRBD2. The V gene end was trimmed by 3 bases and the J gene end by 3 bases; junction bases not matched to a gene: 2. The CDR3 runs to 14 residues. The germline V gene has CDR1 KGHSH and CDR2 LQKENI. The whole variable domain, remainder taken from reference TRBV18 and TRBJ2-3, is NAGVMQNPRHLVRRRGQEARLRCSPMKGHSHVYWYRQLPEEGLKFMVYLQKENIIDESGMPKERFSAEFPKEGPSILRIQQVVRGDSAAYFCASSPGGGTDTQYFGPGTRLTVL.

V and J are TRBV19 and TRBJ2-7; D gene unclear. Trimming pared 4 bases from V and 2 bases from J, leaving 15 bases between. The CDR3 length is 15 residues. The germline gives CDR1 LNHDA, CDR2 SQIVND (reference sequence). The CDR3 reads CASSTIDRGPYEQYF. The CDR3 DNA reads TGTGCCAGTAGTACTATAGACCGTGGTCCCTACGAGCAGTACTTC.

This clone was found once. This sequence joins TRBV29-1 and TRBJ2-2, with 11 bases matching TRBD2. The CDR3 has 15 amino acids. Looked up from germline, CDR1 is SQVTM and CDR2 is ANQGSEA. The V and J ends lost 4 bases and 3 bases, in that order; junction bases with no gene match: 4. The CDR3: CSVVAGGPYTGELFF. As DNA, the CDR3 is TGCAGCGTTGTAGCGGGGGGGCCCTACACCGGGGAGCTGTTTTTT.

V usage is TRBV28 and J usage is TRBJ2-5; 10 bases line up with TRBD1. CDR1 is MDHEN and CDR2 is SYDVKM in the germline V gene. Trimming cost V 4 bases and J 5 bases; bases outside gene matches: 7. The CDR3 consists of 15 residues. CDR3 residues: CASSYGRTGGETQYF. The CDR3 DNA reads TGTGCCAGCAGTTATGGTCGGACAGGGGGGGAGACCCAGTACTTC. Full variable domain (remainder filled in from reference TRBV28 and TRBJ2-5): DVKVTQSSRYLVKRTGEKVFLECVQDMDHENMFWYRQDPGLGLRLIYFSYDVKMKEKGDIPEGYSVSREKKERFSLILESASTNQTSMYLCASSYGRTGGETQYFGPGTRLLVL.

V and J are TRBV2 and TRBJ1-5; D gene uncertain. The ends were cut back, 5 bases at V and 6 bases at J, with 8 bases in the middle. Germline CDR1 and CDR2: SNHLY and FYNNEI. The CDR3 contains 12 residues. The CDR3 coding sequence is TGTGCCAGCAGTCAGACCATTCAGCCCCAGCATTTT. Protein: CASSQTIQPQHF.

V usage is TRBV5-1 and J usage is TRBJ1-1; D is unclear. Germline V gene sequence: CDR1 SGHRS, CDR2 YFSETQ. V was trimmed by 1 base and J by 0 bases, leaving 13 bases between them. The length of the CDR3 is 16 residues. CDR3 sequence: CASSLKAGTMNTEAFF. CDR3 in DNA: TGCGCCAGCAGCTTGAAGGCAGGAACCATGAACACTGAAGCTTTCTTT.

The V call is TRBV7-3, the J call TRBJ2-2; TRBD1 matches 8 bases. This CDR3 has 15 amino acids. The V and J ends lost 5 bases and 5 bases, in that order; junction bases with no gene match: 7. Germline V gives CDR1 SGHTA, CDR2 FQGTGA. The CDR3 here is CASSPRTGQTGELFF. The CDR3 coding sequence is TGTGCCAGCAGCCCACGGACAGGGCAAACCGGGGAGCTGTTTTTT.

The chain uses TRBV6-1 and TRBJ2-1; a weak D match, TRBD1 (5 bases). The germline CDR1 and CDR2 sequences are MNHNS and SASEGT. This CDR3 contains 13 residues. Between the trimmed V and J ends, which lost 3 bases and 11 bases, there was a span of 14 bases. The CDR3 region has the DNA TGTGCCAGCAGTGAGGTGGGGCAGGCCCAGCAGTTCTTC. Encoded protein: CASSEVGQAQQFF.

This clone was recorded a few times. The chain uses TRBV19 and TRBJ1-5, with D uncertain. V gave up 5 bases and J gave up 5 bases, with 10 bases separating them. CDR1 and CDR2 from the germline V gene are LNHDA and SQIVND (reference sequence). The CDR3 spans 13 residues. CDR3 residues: CASSGKPYQPQHF. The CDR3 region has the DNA TGTGCCAGTAGTGGAAAGCCGTATCAGCCCCAGCATTTT.

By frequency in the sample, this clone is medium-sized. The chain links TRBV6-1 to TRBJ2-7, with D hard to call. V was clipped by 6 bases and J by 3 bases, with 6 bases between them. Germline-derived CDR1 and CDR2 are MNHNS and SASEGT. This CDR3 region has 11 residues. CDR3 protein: CASRTFYEQYV. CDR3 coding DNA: TGTGCCAGCAGAACGTTCTACGAGCAGTACGTC.

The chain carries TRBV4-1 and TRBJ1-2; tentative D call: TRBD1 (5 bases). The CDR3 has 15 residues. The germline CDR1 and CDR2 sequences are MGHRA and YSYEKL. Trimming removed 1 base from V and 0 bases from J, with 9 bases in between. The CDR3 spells CASSQGWGANYGYTF. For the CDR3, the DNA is TGCGCCAGCAGCCAAGGATGGGGGGCTAACTATGGCTACACCTTC.

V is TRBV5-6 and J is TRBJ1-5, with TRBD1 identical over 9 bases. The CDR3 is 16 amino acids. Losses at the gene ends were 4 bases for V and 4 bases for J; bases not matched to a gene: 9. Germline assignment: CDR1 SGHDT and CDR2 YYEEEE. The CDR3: CASSPSQGALNQPQHF. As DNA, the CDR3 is TGTGCCAGCAGCCCCTCACAGGGGGCCCTAAATCAGCCCCAGCATTTT. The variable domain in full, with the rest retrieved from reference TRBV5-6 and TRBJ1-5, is DAGVTQSPTHLIKTRGQQVTLRCSPKSGHDTVSWYQQALGQGPQFIFQYYEEEERQRGNFPDRFSGHQFPNYSSELNVNALLLGDSALYLCASSPSQGALNQPQHFGDGTRLSIL.

The CDR3 loop is CASSEIRLEAFF. The CDR3 nucleotides read TGCGCCAGCAGTGAGATAAGACTTGAAGCTTTCTTT. The chain is built from TRBV10-2 and TRBJ1-1; the D is unclear. The length of the CDR3 is 12 residues. V lost 2 bases and J lost 7, with 8 bases in between. Germline CDR1 reads WSHSY; CDR2 reads SAAADI.